These 17 T cell receptor beta chains originate from one sample sequenced in a study of blood T cell repertoires in COVID-19. Profiled with immunoSEQ multiplex PCR; TCRdb holds only in-frame clones, not every one. The sample lists 35,000 to 55,000 clones; more than 75% were seen once. Sample: peripheral blood. The source of these receptors is a human donor in a cohort sampled during active COVID-19.

The J gene is TRBJ1-2, the V gene TRBV28; weak D call: TRBD1 (5 bases). Trimming removed 6 bases from V and 4 bases from J, with 21 bases in between. The CDR3 covers 16 residues. The germline V gene encodes CDR1 MDHEN and CDR2 SYDVKM. The CDR3 loop reads CASSLNWGGSGYGYTF. The CDR3 nucleotides read TGTGCCAGCAGCCTAAACTGGGGCGGTTCGGGCTATGGCTACACCTTC.

The chain is built from TRBV5-1 and TRBJ2-3, with 16 positions matching TRBD2. CDR1 and CDR2 (germline): SGHRS, YFSETQ. The ends lost 4 bases at V and 3 bases at J; junction bases unmatched: 5. The CDR3 length is 17 residues. For the CDR3, the DNA is TGCGCCAGCAGCCAAGGGACTAGCGGGAGGGGAACAGATACGCAGTATTTT. Protein sequence: CASSQGTSGRGTDTQYF.

This clone was observed a few times. V usage is TRBV11-3 and J usage is TRBJ2-1, with TRBD2 matching over 7 bases. This CDR3 is built from 13 residues. The V segment lost 0 bases and the J segment 11 bases; nucleotides outside the gene matches: 4. CDR1 and CDR2 (germline): SGHNT, YENEEA. DNA for the CDR3: TGTGCCAGCAGCTTAGACCGACTAGCCCAGCAGTTCTTC. Protein: CASSLDRLAQQFF.

In DNA form, the CDR3 reads TGTGCCAGCAGCCCCGGACTAGCGGGAGGATCCTACGAGCAGTACTTC. Translation gives CASSPGLAGGSYEQYF. V usage is TRBV9 and J usage is TRBJ2-7; 14 bases fit TRBD2. This CDR3 contains 16 residues. CDR1 is SGDLS and CDR2 is YYNGEE in the germline V gene. Trimming took 4 bases from V and 1 from J; bases not matched to a gene: 4.

The chain uses TRBV19 and TRBJ2-1; 8 bases line up with TRBD2. The germline gives CDR1 LNHDA, CDR2 SQIVND (reference sequence). The CDR3 length is 15 residues. V lost 4 bases to trimming and J lost 5 bases; unmatched junction nucleotides: 7. The CDR3 bases are TGTGCCAGTAGTACCCCTTTCGGGAGGGACAATGAGCAGTTCTTC. This codes for CASSTPFGRDNEQFF.

The rearrangement joins TRBV5-5 to TRBJ1-4; D uncertain. Germline-derived CDR1 and CDR2 are SGHKS and YYEKEE (reference sequence). The V gene lost 4 bases and the J gene lost 8 bases, with 18 bases spanning the gap. The CDR3 totals 15 residues. CDR3 coding DNA: TGTGCCAGCAGCCCGGGAGGCGGGCCAGTAGAAAAACTGTTTTTT. Translating it yields CASSPGGGPVEKLFF. The variable domain in full, with the rest retrieved from reference TRBV5-5 and TRBJ1-4, is DAGVTQSPTHLIKTRGQQVTLRCSPISGHKSVSWYQQVLGQGPQFIFQYYEKEERGRGNFPDRFSARQFPNYSSELNVNALLLGDSALYLCASSPGGGPVEKLFFGSGTQLSVL.

The chain carries TRBV28 and TRBJ2-1; TRBD2 aligns across 9 bases. Unmatched junction bases numbered 13, after V lost 7 bases and J lost 9 bases. Per germline, CDR1 MDHEN and CDR2 SYDVKM. This CDR3 is built from 15 residues. The CDR3 loop reads CASTGGAGGWSEQFF. The CDR3 nucleotides are TGTGCCAGCACCGGGGGAGCGGGAGGATGGAGTGAGCAGTTCTTC. Together with reference TRBV28 and TRBJ2-1, the CDR3 gives the full variable domain: DVKVTQSSRYLVKRTGEKVFLECVQDMDHENMFWYRQDPGLGLRLIYFSYDVKMKEKGDIPEGYSVSREKKERFSLILESASTNQTSMYLCASTGGAGGWSEQFFGPGTRLTVL.

The chain links TRBV5-1 to TRBJ2-1; D is undetermined. The germline CDR1 and CDR2 sequences are SGHRS and YFSETQ. The CDR3 is 14 amino acids. V lost 2 bases and J lost 7, with 13 bases in between. The DNA of the CDR3 is TGCGCCAGCAGCTTTGGGCCGCTATTGAATGAGCAGTTCTTC. It codes for CASSFGPLLNEQFF.

The table lists this clone with a count of one. The chain uses TRBV3-1 (or the pseudogene TRBV3-2) and TRBJ2-2, with 7 bases aligning to TRBD2. The CDR3 is 14 amino acids. Per germline, CDR1 LGHDT and CDR2 YNNKEL (reference sequence). Trimming removed 4 bases from V and 3 bases from J; junction bases left unmatched: 2. The CDR3 is CASSRAGDTGELFF. In DNA form, the CDR3 reads TGTGCCAGCAGCCGTGCGGGGGACACCGGGGAGCTGTTTTTT.

The V call is TRBV30, the J call TRBJ2-3, with D possibly TRBD1 on 6 matching bases. With 8 bases removed from V and 3 bases from J, the gap between germline ends came to 21 bases. CDR1 is GTSNPN, CDR2 SVGIG, per germline (reference sequence). This CDR3 is built from 15 residues. The chain's CDR3 is CALNVGALKTDTQYF. In DNA form, the CDR3 reads TGTGCCCTCAATGTGGGGGCGCTCAAAACAGATACGCAGTATTTT. The variable domain in full, completed from reference TRBV30 and TRBJ2-3, reads SQTIHQWPATLVQPVGSPLSLECTVEGTSNPNLYWYRQAAGRGLQLLFYSVGIGQISSEVPQNLSASRPQDRQFILSSKKLLLSDSGFYLCALNVGALKTDTQYFGPGTRLTVL.

In its sample, this clone was seen once. V gene TRBV6-2 or TRBV6-3 combines with J gene TRBJ2-7; D may be TRBD1 (6 bases). The CDR3 extends over 14 amino acids. V was pared by 0 bases and J by 5 bases, with 11 bases between. CDR1 is MNHEY, CDR2 SVGEGT, per germline. CDR3 region: CASSYSGAQHEQYF. The CDR3 DNA is TGTGCCAGCAGTTACTCGGGGGCGCAGCACGAGCAGTACTTC.

The chain joins TRBV7-3 to TRBJ1-1; D call uncertain. The V and J ends lost 3 bases and 6 bases respectively, with 11 bases between them. The CDR3 loop spans 13 amino acids. The germline V gene encodes CDR1 SGHTA and CDR2 FQGTGA. CDR3 coding DNA: TGTGCCAGCAGCTTGATTACCGGGGCTGAAGCTTTCTTT. The encoded protein is CASSLITGAEAFF. Full variable domain (rest looked up from reference TRBV7-3 and TRBJ1-1): GAGVSQTPSNKVTEKGKYVELRCDPISGHTALYWYRQSLGQGPEFLIYFQGTGAADDSGLPNDRFFAVRPEGSVSTLKIQRTERGDSAVYLCASSLITGAEAFFGQGTRLTVV.

On this clone: A read error may produce the germline difference seen at one junction end. The chain is built from TRBV20-1 and TRBJ2-1, with a tentative D call TRBD2 (5 bases). From germline, CDR1 is DFQATT and CDR2 SNEGSKA (reference sequence). CDR3 length equals 14 residues. CDR3 protein: CSASQGSGYNEQFF. The CDR3, as DNA: TGCAGCGCTAGTCAAGGATCGGGATACAATGAGCAGTTCTTC.

The rearrangement uses TRBV28 and TRBJ2-5; D remains ambiguous. The CDR3 contains 13 residues. V dropped 6 bases and J dropped 2 bases, with 10 bases sitting between them. Germline CDR1 reads MDHEN; CDR2 reads SYDVKM. CDR3 DNA sequence: TGTGCCAGCAGCGGTCCCCCTCAAGAGACCCAGTACTTC. This codes for CASSGPPQETQYF.

The gene calls are TRBV2 and TRBJ2-1, with TRBD1 as a possible D gene (5 bases). The CDR3 has 13 residues. Looked up from germline, CDR1 is SNHLY and CDR2 is FYNNEI. The V and J ends lost 7 bases and 1 base respectively, with 8 bases between them. CDR3 in DNA: TGTGCCAGCACCAGGACATCCTACAATGAGCAGTTCTTC. This translates into CASTRTSYNEQFF. Based on the CDR3 plus reference TRBV2 and TRBJ2-1, the full variable domain is EPEVTQTPSHQVTQMGQEVILRCVPISNHLYFYWYRQILGQKVEFLVSFYNNEISEKSEIFDDQFSVERPDGSNFTLKIRSTKLEDSAMYFCASTRTSYNEQFFGPGTRLTVL.

The rearrangement joins TRBV12-3 or TRBV12-4 to TRBJ1-6; 7 bases agree with TRBD1. This CDR3 has 12 amino acids. Trimming removed 8 bases from V and 8 bases from J; junction bases left unmatched: 3. The CDR3 loop is CASATGDSPLHF. DNA for the CDR3: TGTGCCAGCGCCACAGGGGATTCACCCCTCCACTTT.

The chain uses TRBV5-1 and TRBJ2-5, with 8 positions matching TRBD1. J gave up 2 bases and V 4 bases, and 7 bases lay outside the gene matches. CDR3 size: 15 residues. Germline V gene data show CDR1 as SGHRS and CDR2 as YFSETQ. The CDR3 DNA reads as TGCGCCAGCAGCGACGGGACAGGACCGCAAGAGACCCAGTACTTC. Residues: CASSDGTGPQETQYF.